These 29 T cell receptor beta chains were all obtained from the same sample, sequenced in a study of regulatory T cells in long-lasting Graves disease. Time point noted: newly diagnosed GD, antithyroid drugs for less than 3 months. The TCR library was prepared using RNA isolated from PBMCs. Libraries of TCR beta came from iRepertoire HTBI primers plus Arm-PCR of CDR3 regions. Using its own MiXCR run on the multiplex PCR reads, TCRdb lists one record per CDR3 protein. The data contain a few hundred thousand distinct CDR3 sequences, 12% of them seen just once; the ten biggest clones take up 18%. Another study also made use of these data, one on T cells in Graves' hyperthyroidism and ophthalmopathy.

The specimen comprised peripheral blood mononuclear cells (PBMCs), sampled at new diagnosis, from a patient treated with antithyroid drugs. All receptors derive from a woman under 30 with Graves disease.

The chain uses TRBV4-1 and TRBJ2-1; possible D gene TRBD2, 5 bases. Trimming shortened V by 1 base and J by 5 bases, and 18 bases separated the two germline ends. Germline V gives CDR1 MGHRA, CDR2 YSYEKL. CDR3 size: 17 residues. The CDR3 DNA follows: TGCGCCAGCAGCCAAGGTGCCGGGGATTGGGATCACAATGAGCAGTTCTTC. It specifies CASSQGAGDWDHNEQFF.

This clonotype was detected ten times or more. This chain connects TRBV19 to TRBJ1-2; no definite D call. V lost 11 bases to trimming and J lost 2 bases, with 18 bases between them. Germline V gene sequence: CDR1 LNHDA, CDR2 SQIVND (reference sequence). The CDR3 has 14 residues. This chain's CDR3 is CAGSEAGANYGYTF. CDR3 sequence (DNA): TGTGCCGGCTCTGAGGCGGGCGCAAACTATGGCTACACCTTC.

The chain is built from TRBV20-1 and TRBJ2-5; 13 positions match TRBD2. Trimming at V came to 5 bases and at J to 2 bases, leaving 20 bases not matched to a gene. This CDR3 is 20 amino acids long. Germline V lookup: CDR1 DFQATT, CDR2 SNEGSKA (reference sequence). The CDR3, as DNA: TGCAGTGCTTTCGTTACTAGCGGGGGGGACCCCCCTTCATTTCAAGAGACCCAGTACTTC. It encodes CSAFVTSGGDPPSFQETQYF.

In DNA, the CDR3 is TGTGCCAGTAGTACCCCGACAGGAGCTAACTATGGCTACACCTTC. As protein: CASSTPTGANYGYTF. V usage is TRBV19 and J usage is TRBJ1-2, with a possible D match to TRBD1 (6 bases). Germline values: CDR1 LNHDA, CDR2 SQIVND (reference sequence). Between the trimmed V and J ends, which lost 4 bases and 0 bases, there was a span of 12 bases. The CDR3 consists of 15 residues. Variable domain in full (rest from reference TRBV19 and TRBJ1-2): DGGITQSPKYLFRKEGQNVTLSCEQNLNHDAMYWYRQDPGQGLRLIYYSQIVNDFQKGDIAEGYSVSREKKESFPLTVTSAQKNPTAFYLCASSTPTGANYGYTFGSGTRLTVV.

The V and J genes are TRBV5-1 and TRBJ2-1, with 8 bases that match TRBD1. J was trimmed by 13 bases and V by 0 bases; bases with no gene match: 3. The CDR3 length is 12 residues. Per germline, CDR1 SGHRS and CDR2 YFSETQ. CDR3 bases: TGCGCCAGCAGCTTGGACAGGGGGTTCCAGTTCTTC. Translating it yields CASSLDRGFQFF.

This clonotype was seen many times. The chain employs TRBV27 and TRBJ1-6; the D gene is possibly TRBD1 (5 bases). Trimming took 5 bases from V and 5 from J, leaving 10 bases between them. Germline values: CDR1 MNHEY, CDR2 SMNVEV (reference sequence). CDR3 length: 14 amino acids. The CDR3 loop reads CASSKRQHNSPLHF. In DNA, the CDR3 is TGTGCCAGCAGTAAGAGACAGCATAATTCACCCCTCCACTTT.

This clonotype was recorded a few times. The rearrangement joins TRBV12-3 or TRBV12-4 to TRBJ2-2; tentatively, D is TRBD1 or TRBD2 (5 bases each). The CDR3 is 19 residues long. V was shortened by 5 bases and J by 4 bases, with 26 bases between the two germline ends. The DNA of the CDR3 is TGTGCCAGCAGTGGAGACCTAGGGACCGCTTCGGGTGGCACCGGGGAGCTGTTTTTT. This translates into CASSGDLGTASGGTGELFF.

V gene TRBV28 combines with J gene TRBJ1-5; 7 bases line up with TRBD1. The CDR3 contains 16 residues. The junction had 13 bases not matched to a gene; V was cut back by 5 bases and J by 6 bases. Germline lookup yields CDR1 MDHEN and CDR2 SYDVKM. The CDR3 here is CASSLWGGTELQPQHF. CDR3 bases: TGTGCCAGCAGTCTTTGGGGAGGGACAGAACTTCAGCCCCAGCATTTT.

Many counts were recorded for this clonotype. This chain connects TRBV28 to TRBJ1-6; D is unclear. CDR3 size: 12 residues. CDR1 and CDR2 (germline): MDHEN, SYDVKM. Trimming left V 3 bases short and J 7 bases short, with 4 bases between. DNA of the CDR3: TGTGCCAGCAGTTTCGCCAATTCACCCCTCCACTTT. Protein sequence: CASSFANSPLHF.

This sequence joins TRBV4-3 and TRBJ2-7; weak D call: TRBD1 (6 bases). Germline loops: CDR1 LGHNA, CDR2 YSLEER. The CDR3 covers 16 residues. The V end was cut by 6 bases, the J end by 5 bases, with 23 bases between. As DNA, the CDR3 is TGCGCCAGCAGTCTTGAGAGCGGACAGTTTACCAACGAGCAGTACTTC. Encoded protein: CASSLESGQFTNEQYF.

This clonotype has ten or more counts. J is TRBJ1-2 and V is TRBV7-2; D may be TRBD1 (6 bases). The CDR3 loop spans 13 amino acids. CDR1 is SGHTA and CDR2 is FQGNSA in the germline V gene. Trimming stripped 3 bases from V and 6 bases from J, with 11 bases between. The CDR3 loop is CASSFTGNHGYTF. CDR3 bases: TGTGCCAGCAGCTTTACAGGGAACCATGGCTACACCTTC.

The chain is built from TRBV7-9 and TRBJ1-2; D is undetermined. V was pared by 4 bases and J by 3 bases, with 21 bases between. Germline V CDR1 and CDR2: SEHNR, FQNEAQ (reference sequence). CDR3 length equals 17 residues. CDR3 loop: CASSSPAKTLRDYGYTF. The CDR3 DNA is TGTGCCAGCAGCTCCCCGGCGAAGACCCTAAGAGACTATGGCTACACCTTC.

This clonotype was observed at least ten times. The chain couples TRBV20-1 to TRBJ1-5; weak D call: TRBD1 (6 bases). V shed 1 base and J shed 3 bases, with 13 bases lying between them. Germline CDR1 DFQATT, CDR2 SNEGSKA (reference sequence). The CDR3 covers 15 residues. The DNA for the CDR3 is TGCAGTGCTAGAGGTTTGGACAGAATCAATCAGCCCCAGCATTTT. It encodes CSARGLDRINQPQHF.

This clonotype occurred many times. The rearrangement links TRBV7-3 to TRBJ1-1; unclear D gene. Germline V lookup: CDR1 SGHTA, CDR2 FQGTGA. V lost 5 bases and J 4 bases, leaving 14 bases between the germline ends. The CDR3 is 14 amino acids. Here the CDR3 reads CASSLGGMVTEAFF. The CDR3 region has the DNA TGTGCCAGCAGCCTCGGCGGGATGGTCACTGAAGCTTTCTTT.

This clonotype was detected many times. The rearrangement uses TRBV2 and TRBJ2-7; maybe TRBD1 (5 bases). The germline CDR1 and CDR2 sequences are SNHLY and FYNNEI. Trimming took 1 base from V and 7 from J, leaving 8 bases between them. The CDR3 is 12 residues long. The CDR3 reads CASSEGRAEQYV. In DNA, the CDR3 is TGTGCCAGCAGTGAAGGCAGGGCGGAGCAGTACGTC.

This clonotype has at least ten counts. It may be a read error: a sequence one base away is much more abundant. The chain joins TRBV6-1 to TRBJ1-1; D ambiguous. Germline loops: CDR1 MNHNS, CDR2 SASEGT. The CDR3 loop spans 11 amino acids. The germline V and J ends were trimmed by 6 bases and 4 bases, with 6 bases remaining between them. DNA of the CDR3: TGTGCCAGCAGCTACGGCACTGAAGCTTTCTTT. Protein: CASSYGTEAFF.

This clonotype was seen a handful of times. The gene calls are TRBV24-1 and TRBJ2-5, with D hard to call. V shed 3 bases and J shed 4 bases, with 14 bases lying between them. The CDR3 has 15 amino acids. The germline gives CDR1 KGHDR, CDR2 SFDVKD. CDR3 nucleotide sequence: TGTGCCACCAGTGATCGACGGACCCCCGGAGAGACCCAGTACTTC. As protein: CATSDRRTPGETQYF.

This clonotype has ten or more counts. V gene TRBV19 combines with J gene TRBJ1-2, with TRBD1 matching 7 bases. Germline V CDR1 and CDR2: LNHDA, SQIVND (reference sequence). The CDR3 length is 15 residues. V lost 5 bases, J lost 6 bases, and 12 bases stayed unmatched. This CDR3 reads CASSPGTAGTNGYTF. CDR3 coding DNA: TGTGCCAGTAGTCCAGGGACAGCGGGGACGAATGGCTACACCTTC. The variable domain in full, with the rest retrieved from reference TRBV19 and TRBJ1-2, is DGGITQSPKYLFRKEGQNVTLSCEQNLNHDAMYWYRQDPGQGLRLIYYSQIVNDFQKGDIAEGYSVSREKKESFPLTVTSAQKNPTAFYLCASSPGTAGTNGYTFGSGTRLTVV.

This clonotype was seen repeatedly, ten times or more. This chain links TRBV11-2 with TRBJ2-3; D might be TRBD2 (6 bases). The V and J ends lost 2 bases and 6 bases respectively, with 12 bases between them. Per germline, CDR1 SGHAT and CDR2 FQNNGV. The CDR3 runs 14 residues. Here the CDR3 reads CASSLNTGGDTQYF. CDR3 nucleotides: TGTGCCAGCAGCTTAAATACAGGAGGGGATACGCAGTATTTT.

This clonotype was recorded at least ten times. The rearrangement uses TRBV12-5 and TRBJ1-2; 9 bases line up with TRBD1. Germline trimming cut 5 bases from V and 12 bases from J; bases unmatched to any gene: 13. This CDR3 has 14 amino acids. In germline, CDR1 is LGHNT, CDR2 FRNRAP. Here the CDR3 reads CASGMENRGLEDTF. CDR3 nucleotides: TGTGCTAGTGGTATGGAGAACAGGGGGCTTGAGGACACCTTC.

This clonotype was observed at least ten times. This chain connects TRBV11-2 to TRBJ2-3; D might be TRBD1 or TRBD2, each matching 5 bases. This CDR3 contains 18 residues. Germline V lookup: CDR1 SGHAT, CDR2 FQNNGV. The germline V and J ends were trimmed by 6 bases and 1 base, with 23 bases remaining between them. The CDR3 is CASSKKVLGAFRTDTQYF. In DNA form, the CDR3 reads TGTGCCAGCAGTAAAAAGGTCCTCGGGGCCTTTCGCACAGATACGCAGTATTTT.

This clonotype was counted ten times or more. The chain recombines TRBV28 with TRBJ1-5, with TRBD1 identical over 8 bases. Germline-derived CDR1 and CDR2 are MDHEN and SYDVKM. Unmatched junction bases numbered 6, after V lost 2 bases and J lost 6 bases. This CDR3 comprises 15 residues. As DNA, the CDR3 is TGTGCCAGCAGTTTAGGACAGGGTTACCGTCAGCCCCAGCATTTT. Translated, it gives CASSLGQGYRQPQHF.

V gene TRBV6-4 combines with J gene TRBJ1-2; D ambiguous. Trimming pared 3 bases from V and 2 bases from J, leaving 13 bases between. This CDR3 is 15 amino acids long. Per germline, CDR1 MRHNA and CDR2 SNTAGT. The CDR3 sequence: CASSDGIGENYGYTF. DNA for the CDR3: TGTGCCAGCAGTGATGGAATCGGCGAGAACTATGGCTACACCTTC.

Only a few counts were recorded for this clonotype. This clone may be a read error of a much larger clone one base away. The chain has TRBV12-3 or TRBV12-4 and TRBJ2-5, with D unclear. The CDR3 extends over 12 amino acids. The V gene lost 6 bases and the J gene lost 7 bases, with 12 bases spanning the gap. CDR3 bases: TGTGCCAGCAGGAATGAAGATGGGACCCAGTACTTC. This translates into CASRNEDGTQYF.

The chain links TRBV7-8 to TRBJ1-2; D is uncertain. In germline, CDR1 is SGHVS, CDR2 FQNEAQ. The CDR3 spans 19 residues. The V end was cut by 3 bases, the J end by 0 bases, with 23 bases between. The CDR3 bases are TGTGCCAGCAGCTTTTTTGGCCCGGCCCTGGAATTTCCTAACTATGGCTACACCTTC. Translating it yields CASSFFGPALEFPNYGYTF.

This clonotype was recorded at least ten times. V and J are TRBV6-1 and TRBJ1-2; 7 positions agree with TRBD1. CDR1 and CDR2 from the germline V gene are MNHNS and SASEGT. The V segment lost 10 bases and the J segment 0 bases; nucleotides outside the gene matches: 8. The CDR3 has 14 residues. CDR3 region: CATQRDSANYGYTF. The CDR3 DNA sequence: TGTGCCACCCAACGGGACAGCGCTAACTATGGCTACACCTTC.

This clonotype was counted at least ten times. At one of its ends the junction is not consistent with the germline gene, which may arise from a read error. V usage is TRBV7-7 and J usage is TRBJ2-5; D could derive from TRBD1 or TRBD2 (6 bases each). The germline V gene encodes CDR1 SSHAT and CDR2 FNYEAQ (reference sequence). This CDR3 spans 17 amino acids. CDR3 nucleotides: TGTGCTAGCAGCTTAATTTTGAGGGGGGCCTCACAAGAGACCCAGTACTTC. Residues: CASSLILRGASQETQYF.

In this sample, this clonotype turned up many times. This sequence joins TRBV5-5 and TRBJ2-7; 7 bases are a match to TRBD2. The V and J ends lost 4 bases and 6 bases, in that order; junction bases with no gene match: 7. The CDR3 is made up of 13 amino acids. The germline V gene has CDR1 SGHKS and CDR2 YYEKEE (reference sequence). The CDR3 nucleotides read TGTGCCAGCAGCGCACGGGGCGGGGGCGAGCAGTACGTC. It yields the protein CASSARGGGEQYV.

This chain uses TRBV20-1 with TRBJ2-7; D call uncertain. Germline V gene sequence: CDR1 DFQATT, CDR2 SNEGSKA (reference sequence). The CDR3 is 13 amino acids. Deletions cut 6 bases from V and 3 bases from J, with 15 bases between. The CDR3 is CSAISRSHYEQYF. CDR3 coding DNA: TGCAGTGCCATCTCTCGGTCTCACTACGAGCAGTACTTC.